This entry lists 27 T cell receptor beta chains sequenced from one sample in a study of cytotoxic CD8 clonotypes in ibrutinib-treated CLL. Clones were read by immunoSEQ multiplex PCR, and TCRdb kept only the in-frame ones, dropping some. This sample has 65,000 to 80,000 clones, with roughly 83% found just once. Sequenced material: PBMCs, taken after 24 months of ibrutinib treatment. The receptors shown here come from a human donor with chronic lymphocytic leukemia.

As for this clone: The sample holds other DNA sequences that translate to the same CDR3. This chain connects TRBV6-1 to TRBJ2-3; D gene uncertain. The CDR3 has 12 amino acids. Germline assignment: CDR1 MNHNS and CDR2 SASEGT. V was trimmed by 1 base and J by 3 bases, leaving 2 bases between them. The CDR3 DNA reads as TGTGCCAGCAGTGAAGGTACAGATACGCAGTATTTT. Its translation: CASSEGTDTQYF.

This sequence joins TRBV5-1 and TRBJ2-2; tentative D call: TRBD2 (7 bases). This CDR3 is 17 amino acids long. V was cut by 2 bases and J by 6 bases, with 20 bases left in between. Germline V gives CDR1 SGHRS, CDR2 YFSETQ. CDR3 residues: CASSLGAGQGSSGELFF. The CDR3 region has the DNA TGCGCCAGCAGCTTAGGAGCGGGACAAGGAAGTTCCGGGGAGCTGTTTTTT.

This clone has more than one count but fewer than ten. The genes are TRBV19 and TRBJ1-3; D is unclear. CDR1 and CDR2 (germline): LNHDA, SQIVND (reference sequence). The CDR3 spans 14 residues. V was cut by 7 bases and J by 0 bases, with 10 bases left in between. The chain's CDR3 is CASTSTGSGNTIYF. The DNA of the CDR3 is TGTGCCAGTACCTCAACGGGCTCTGGAAACACCATATATTTT.

The gene calls are TRBV15 and TRBJ2-3; perhaps TRBD2 as D (6 bases). Per germline, CDR1 LNHNV and CDR2 YYDKDF (reference sequence). V dropped 4 bases and J dropped 2 bases, with 16 bases sitting between them. The CDR3 is made up of 16 amino acids. For the CDR3, the DNA is TGTGCCACCAGCATCCCGAGGAGCGGGTTCACAGATACGCAGTATTTT. Translated, it gives CATSIPRSGFTDTQYF.

The rearrangement links TRBV19 to TRBJ2-5, with 11 bases identical to TRBD1. The V gene's germline CDR1 is LNHDA and CDR2 SQIVND (reference sequence). The CDR3 contains 17 residues. J gave up 1 base and V 6 bases, and 10 bases lay outside the gene matches. CDR3 bases: TGTGCCAGTAGCGTCACCGGGACAGGGGGACCCCAAGAGACCCAGTACTTC. Protein product: CASSVTGTGGPQETQYF.

V gene TRBV2 combines with J gene TRBJ2-4; perhaps TRBD1 as D (6 bases). Germline assignment: CDR1 SNHLY and CDR2 FYNNEI. Trimming cost V 7 bases and J 7 bases, with 17 bases left between them. The CDR3 sequence is 14 residues long. The CDR3 reads CASNHLYRENIQYF. Here the CDR3 DNA reads TGTGCCAGCAATCATCTATACAGGGAGAACATTCAGTACTTC.

The rearrangement uses TRBV14 and TRBJ1-3; no definite D call. Germline CDR1 reads SGHDN; CDR2 reads FVKESK. This CDR3 is 19 amino acids long. V was shortened by 0 bases and J by 0 bases, with 18 bases between the two germline ends. The CDR3: CASSQDLSRTGLSGNTIYF. The CDR3 nucleotides are TGTGCCAGCAGCCAAGATCTTTCTAGGACGGGCCTCTCTGGAAACACCATATATTTT.

This chain links TRBV11-2 with TRBJ2-7, with D hard to call. There are 14 residues in the CDR3. CDR1 is SGHAT and CDR2 is FQNNGV in the germline V gene. Trimming stripped 5 bases from V and 3 bases from J, with 14 bases between. The CDR3: CASSPYGLGYEQYF. The CDR3 nucleotides are TGTGCCAGCAGCCCTTACGGGCTAGGCTACGAGCAGTACTTC.

This chain uses TRBV10-3 with TRBJ2-3, with 12 bases identical to TRBD2. The V segment lost 7 bases and the J segment 0 bases; nucleotides outside the gene matches: 8. CDR1 ENHRY and CDR2 SYGVKD come from the germline V gene. This CDR3 contains 17 residues. The DNA for the CDR3 is TGTGCCATCAAACCCGGGACTAGCGGGCCTAGCACAGATACGCAGTATTTT. Its protein is CAIKPGTSGPSTDTQYF.

The chain carries TRBV5-1 and TRBJ2-5, with TRBD2 matching 10 bases. The CDR3 runs 15 residues. Germline values: CDR1 SGHRS, CDR2 YFSETQ. With V trimmed by 3 bases and J by 5 bases, 7 bases remained unmatched. The CDR3 is CASSSLAGVGETQYF. CDR3 DNA: TGCGCCAGCAGCTCCCTAGCGGGAGTTGGGGAGACCCAGTACTTC.

The chain employs TRBV9 and TRBJ2-3; 14 bases map to TRBD2. The V gene's germline CDR1 is SGDLS and CDR2 YYNGEE. There are 16 residues in the CDR3. The V segment lost 4 bases and the J segment 4 bases; nucleotides outside the gene matches: 5. CDR3 bases: TGTGCCAGCAGCCCCAGACTAGCGGGAGGGGCAGATACGCAGTATTTT. This codes for CASSPRLAGGADTQYF.

The chain links TRBV9 to TRBJ2-3; D is unresolved. The CDR3 totals 11 residues. Germline V gene data show CDR1 as SGDLS and CDR2 as YYNGEE. Between the trimmed V and J ends, which lost 4 bases and 9 bases, there was a span of 9 bases. Written as DNA, the CDR3 is TGTGCCAGCAGCCTCGGTGAAACGCAGTATTTT. Translating it yields CASSLGETQYF. The full variable domain, in which reference TRBV9 and TRBJ2-3 provide the parts outside the CDR3, is DSGVTQTPKHLITATGQRVTLRCSPRSGDLSVYWYQQSLDQGLQFLIQYYNGEERAKGNILERFSAQQFPDLHSELNLSSLELGDSALYFCASSLGETQYFGPGTRLTVL.

The chain recombines TRBV7-9 with TRBJ2-7, with a possible D match to TRBD2 (5 bases). CDR3 length: 15 amino acids. Trimming removed 1 base from V and 4 bases from J, with 14 bases in between. CDR1 SEHNR and CDR2 FQNEAQ come from the germline V gene (reference sequence). The CDR3 coding sequence is TGTGCCAGCAGCTTAGGGAGGCCCTCGGAATACGAGCAGTACTTC. Translated, it gives CASSLGRPSEYEQYF. Filled out from reference TRBV7-9 and TRBJ2-7, the complete variable domain reads DTGVSQNPRHKITKRGQNVTFRCDPISEHNRLYWYRQTLGQGPEFLTYFQNEAQLEKSRLLSDRFSAERPKGSFSTLEIQRTEQGDSAMYLCASSLGRPSEYEQYFGPGTRLTVT.

The chain employs TRBV5-5 and TRBJ1-4, with D tentatively TRBD1 (6 bases). Germline-derived CDR1 and CDR2 are SGHKS and YYEKEE (reference sequence). V lost 0 bases to trimming and J lost 7 bases, with 13 bases between them. The CDR3 spans 15 residues. The CDR3: CASSLAGTITEKLFF. CDR3 sequence (DNA): TGTGCCAGCAGCTTGGCGGGGACAATTACTGAAAAACTGTTTTTT.

The chain combines TRBV19 with TRBJ1-3; the D gene is possibly TRBD1 (5 bases). Germline CDR1 and CDR2: LNHDA and SQIVND (reference sequence). V was clipped by 6 bases and J by 0 bases, with 12 bases between them. CDR3 length: 15 residues. This CDR3 is CASRPGTASGNTIYF. The CDR3 nucleotides read TGTGCCAGTAGACCCGGGACGGCCTCTGGAAACACCATATATTTT.

The rearrangement links TRBV5-1 to TRBJ1-2; possible D gene TRBD1, 6 bases. Trimming took 4 bases from V and 2 from J, leaving 18 bases between them. From germline, CDR1 is SGHRS and CDR2 YFSETQ. The CDR3 has 16 residues. For the CDR3, the DNA is TGCGCCAGCAGCATAGGGGCTGGGGGCTGGAACTATGGCTACACCTTC. Translating it yields CASSIGAGGWNYGYTF.

The chain recombines TRBV5-1 with TRBJ2-1, with 8 bases aligning to TRBD1. This CDR3 comprises 14 residues. The ends lost 4 bases at V and 7 bases at J; junction bases unmatched: 7. CDR1 SGHRS and CDR2 YFSETQ come from the germline V gene. In DNA, the CDR3 is TGCGCCAGCAGCCCTGGACAGGGTGGTAATGAGCAGTTCTTC. The encoded protein is CASSPGQGGNEQFF.

The chain combines TRBV6-1 with TRBJ2-7, with 9 bases identical to TRBD1. V lost 5 bases to trimming and J lost 5 bases; unmatched junction nucleotides: 1. The CDR3 has 12 amino acids. CDR1 MNHNS and CDR2 SASEGT come from the germline V gene. In DNA form, the CDR3 reads TGTGCCAGCAGTACAGGGGGCAACGAGCAGTACTTC. The encoded protein is CASSTGGNEQYF.

Here the CDR3 reads CASSPGTESNEQFF. CDR3 DNA sequence: TGTGCCAGCAGCCCCGGGACGGAAAGCAATGAGCAGTTCTTC. J is TRBJ2-1 and V is TRBV7-3; D could derive from TRBD1 or TRBD2 (5 bases each). The ends were cut back, 5 bases at V and 6 bases at J, with 14 bases in the middle. The CDR3 sequence is 14 residues long. From germline, CDR1 is SGHTA and CDR2 FQGTGA.

The chain couples TRBV5-1 to TRBJ2-1; TRBD2 agrees at 7 bases. Germline V gene data show CDR1 as SGHRS and CDR2 as YFSETQ. The J segment lost 10 bases and the V segment lost 2 bases, leaving 0 bases of the junction unmatched. The CDR3 consists of 11 residues. The CDR3 loop reads CASSLAGEQFF. DNA of the CDR3: TGCGCCAGCAGCTTAGCGGGAGAGCAGTTCTTC.

The rearrangement uses TRBV27 and TRBJ2-7, with 9 bases fitting TRBD2. The CDR3 sequence is 14 residues long. V was pared by 7 bases and J by 2 bases, with 6 bases of the junction left unmatched. The germline V gene has CDR1 MNHEY and CDR2 SMNVEV (reference sequence). CDR3 nucleotide sequence: TGTGCCAGCATAGGACTAGCGCTACCCTACGAGCAGTACTTC. Translated: CASIGLALPYEQYF.

Here the CDR3 reads CAISEFASRGLGYTF. Here the CDR3 DNA reads TGTGCCATCAGTGAGTTCGCGAGTAGGGGTTTGGGCTACACCTTC. The chain carries TRBV10-3 and TRBJ1-2; maybe TRBD1 (5 bases). The ends were cut back, 1 base at V and 8 bases at J, with 17 bases in the middle. CDR1 is ENHRY and CDR2 is SYGVKD in the germline V gene. The length of the CDR3 is 15 residues.

To note about this clone: This sample also contains other DNA sequences that code for the same CDR3. This rearrangement joins TRBV6-5 to TRBJ1-4; the match to TRBD1 covers 9 bases. The CDR3 is 14 amino acids. The V segment lost 6 bases and the J segment 6 bases; nucleotides outside the gene matches: 5. CDR1 MNHEY and CDR2 SVGAGI come from the germline V gene. CDR3 amino acids: CASRGQGWDEKLFF. CDR3 DNA sequence: TGTGCCAGCAGAGGACAGGGGTGGGATGAAAAACTGTTTTTT.

The chain couples TRBV30 to TRBJ2-3, with 7 bases identical to TRBD1. The CDR3 is 15 residues long. The V gene's germline CDR1 is GTSNPN and CDR2 SVGIG (reference sequence). The ends lost 2 bases at V and 1 base at J; junction bases unmatched: 6. CDR3 loop: CAWSRGGWGTDTQYF. The DNA of the CDR3 is TGTGCCTGGAGTCGAGGGGGCTGGGGCACAGATACGCAGTATTTT.

J is TRBJ2-5 and V is TRBV2; 8 bases are shared with TRBD1. CDR1 is SNHLY and CDR2 is FYNNEI in the germline V gene. The CDR3 contains 15 residues. V dropped 3 bases and J dropped 3; count of bases not matched to a gene: 6. CDR3 protein: CASSEDRASEETQYF. Written as DNA, the CDR3 is TGTGCCAGCAGTGAGGACAGGGCTTCGGAAGAGACCCAGTACTTC.

This chain connects TRBV11-2 to TRBJ2-7; TRBD2 matches 7 bases. The CDR3 length is 15 residues. Germline lookup yields CDR1 SGHAT and CDR2 FQNNGV. The junction had 8 bases not matched to a gene; V was cut back by 5 bases and J by 1 base. This CDR3 reads CASSRGSGASYEQYF. The CDR3 DNA follows: TGTGCCAGCAGCCGGGGGAGCGGGGCGTCCTACGAGCAGTACTTC.

This chain links TRBV5-1 with TRBJ2-6, with 11 bases aligning to TRBD2. This CDR3 spans 18 amino acids. V was clipped by 6 bases and J by 1 base; unmatched bases: 9. The germline CDR1 and CDR2 sequences are SGHRS and YFSETQ. The chain's CDR3 is CASNPTSGSFSGANVLTF. The CDR3 bases are TGCGCCAGCAACCCAACTAGCGGGAGTTTTTCTGGGGCCAACGTCCTGACTTTC.